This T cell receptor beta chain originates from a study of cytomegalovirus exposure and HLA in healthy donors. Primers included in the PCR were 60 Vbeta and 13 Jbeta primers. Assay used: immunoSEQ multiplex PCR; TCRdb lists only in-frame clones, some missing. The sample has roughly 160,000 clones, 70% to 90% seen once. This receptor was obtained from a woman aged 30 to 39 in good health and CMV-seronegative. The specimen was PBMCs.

For the CDR3, the DNA is TGTGCCAGCTTAAGGGGGCGGGATAGCGGGGAGCTGTTTTTT. It specifies CASLRGRDSGELFF. V gene TRBV2 combines with J gene TRBJ2-2, with D tentatively TRBD1 (7 bases). Germline V CDR1 and CDR2: SNHLY, FYNNEI. The CDR3 has 14 residues. The germline V and J ends were trimmed by 8 bases and 7 bases, with 17 bases remaining between them.